These 27 T cell receptor beta chains share one sample of origin, sequenced in a study of blood T cell repertoires in COVID-19. TCRdb keeps only in-frame clones here, not all; method: immunoSEQ multiplex PCR. The table includes a few hundred thousand clones, 85% detected once. The sequencing sample was made of peripheral blood. Source of these receptors: a woman aged 18-29 years with acute or convalescent COVID-19.

This chain joins TRBV5-1 and TRBJ2-5, with 9 bases fitting TRBD1. CDR1 and CDR2 from the germline V gene are SGHRS and YFSETQ. The CDR3 extends over 15 amino acids. V shed 4 bases, J shed 3 bases, and the junction held 7 bases outside the gene matches. CDR3 protein: CASSITGTGKETQYF. The DNA for the CDR3 is TGCGCCAGCAGCATAACCGGGACAGGGAAAGAGACCCAGTACTTC.

This rearrangement joins TRBV19 to TRBJ1-2, with a weak D call TRBD1 (5 bases). Trimming cost V 5 bases and J 6 bases, with 16 bases left between them. The CDR3 has 14 amino acids. Germline V gene sequence: CDR1 LNHDA, CDR2 SQIVND (reference sequence). CDR3 nucleotides: TGTGCCAGTAGTGCGGGACTTCGGCAGGATGGCTACACCTTC. Translated: CASSAGLRQDGYTF.

The chain joins TRBV5-1 to TRBJ1-5; the match to TRBD1 covers 10 bases. CDR3 length: 16 amino acids. With V trimmed by 4 bases and J by 0 bases, 4 bases remained unmatched. Germline V gives CDR1 SGHRS, CDR2 YFSETQ. CDR3 coding DNA: TGCGCCAGCAGCCCGGGACAGGGGAATAGCAATCAGCCCCAGCATTTT. This translates into CASSPGQGNSNQPQHF.

The V and J genes are TRBV2 and TRBJ1-5; the match to TRBD1 covers 8 bases. CDR1 and CDR2 (germline): SNHLY, FYNNEI. CDR3 length equals 15 residues. Losses at the gene ends were 5 bases for V and 0 bases for J; bases not matched to a gene: 3. Here the CDR3 reads CASSKDRVSNQPQHF. The CDR3 nucleotides read TGTGCCAGCAGTAAGGACAGGGTTAGCAATCAGCCCCAGCATTTT. The complete variable domain, with remaining parts taken from reference TRBV2 and TRBJ1-5, reads EPEVTQTPSHQVTQMGQEVILRCVPISNHLYFYWYRQILGQKVEFLVSFYNNEISEKSEIFDDQFSVERPDGSNFTLKIRSTKLEDSAMYFCASSKDRVSNQPQHFGDGTRLSIL.

The V call is TRBV6-1, the J call TRBJ1-5; D unclear. Germline CDR1 is MNHNS and CDR2 is SASEGT. Trimming shortened V by 4 bases and J by 6 bases, and 19 bases separated the two germline ends. The CDR3 is 16 amino acids. CDR3 nucleotides: TGTGCCAGCAGTGCCTTACCACTGTTGTATATTCAGCCCCAGCATTTT. This translates into CASSALPLLYIQPQHF.

The chain is built from TRBV6-5 and TRBJ2-7, with TRBD1 identical over 9 bases. Germline V CDR1 and CDR2: MNHEY, SVGAGI. V lost 8 bases to trimming and J lost 4 bases; unmatched junction nucleotides: 9. The CDR3 length is 14 residues. For the CDR3, the DNA is TGTGCCAGCGCCTCCGGGACAGGGTGGTACGAGCAGTACTTC. The encoded protein is CASASGTGWYEQYF.

This rearrangement joins TRBV6-1 to TRBJ2-5; the D gene is possibly TRBD1 (6 bases). V lost 2 bases, J lost 7 bases, and 14 bases lay in between. CDR3 length equals 14 residues. Germline V gene lookup returns CDR1 MNHNS and CDR2 SASEGT. CDR3 bases: TGTGCCAGCAGTGAAATTGGGGGCGCGGTGACCCAGTACTTC. It yields the protein CASSEIGGAVTQYF.

The rearrangement joins TRBV28 to TRBJ2-5; TRBD2 matches at 10 bases. V lost 8 bases and J lost 2; bases outside the gene matches: 5. This CDR3 comprises 14 residues. Looked up from germline, CDR1 is MDHEN and CDR2 is SYDVKM. The DNA of the CDR3 is TGTGCCAGCCGAGCGGGGGGGGAGCAAGAGACCCAGTACTTC. The encoded protein is CASRAGGEQETQYF.

V and J are TRBV30 and TRBJ1-1, with D possibly matching TRBD1 (5 bases). With 3 bases removed from V and 2 bases from J, the gap between germline ends came to 10 bases. Germline-derived CDR1 and CDR2 are GTSNPN and SVGIG (reference sequence). The CDR3 consists of 13 residues. CDR3 residues: CAWSATANTEAFF. CDR3 DNA: TGTGCCTGGAGCGCGACAGCAAACACTGAAGCTTTCTTT.

The gene calls are TRBV7-9 and TRBJ2-7; tentatively, D is TRBD2 (6 bases). CDR1 and CDR2 from the germline V gene are SEHNR and FQNEAQ (reference sequence). Trimming cost V 9 bases and J 1 base, with 7 bases left between them. The CDR3 runs to 11 residues. CDR3 protein: CARGGSYEQYF. Here the CDR3 DNA reads TGTGCCAGGGGGGGATCCTACGAGCAGTACTTC.

The chain recombines TRBV5-4 with TRBJ1-3, with 7 positions matching TRBD1. Germline lookup yields CDR1 SGHNT and CDR2 YYREEE (reference sequence). Trimming took 4 bases from V and 0 from J; bases not matched to a gene: 7. This CDR3 is built from 16 residues. CDR3: CASSDTGAYSGNTIYF. Here the CDR3 DNA reads TGTGCCAGCAGCGACACAGGGGCCTACTCTGGAAACACCATATATTTT.

The chain joins TRBV9 to TRBJ2-7, with no clear D. Germline-derived CDR1 and CDR2 are SGDLS and YYNGEE. Between the trimmed V and J ends, which lost 5 bases and 3 bases, there was a span of 12 bases. This CDR3 has 13 residues. CDR3 sequence reads: CASSPSLSYEQYF. DNA for the CDR3: TGTGCCAGCAGTCCCTCGCTAAGCTACGAGCAGTACTTC.

This clone was seen a handful of times. The J gene is TRBJ2-3, the V gene TRBV6-6; 13 bases are shared with TRBD2. With 5 bases clipped from V and 3 bases from J, the junction kept 5 bases outside the gene matches. The length of the CDR3 is 16 residues. The germline CDR1 and CDR2 sequences are MNHNY and SVGAGI (reference sequence). The CDR3 reads CASSHRLAGGTDTQYF. CDR3 sequence (DNA): TGTGCCAGCAGTCATCGACTAGCGGGGGGAACAGATACGCAGTATTTT.

The rearrangement joins TRBV4-1 to TRBJ1-2; possibly TRBD1 for D (5 bases). The germline V and J ends were trimmed by 0 bases and 3 bases, with 11 bases remaining between them. The CDR3 covers 15 residues. Germline CDR1 is MGHRA and CDR2 is YSYEKL. CDR3 residues: CASSQDHQGDYGYTF. CDR3 nucleotide sequence: TGCGCCAGCAGCCAAGACCACCAGGGCGACTATGGCTACACCTTC.

This chain connects TRBV12-3 or TRBV12-4 to TRBJ1-2, with D tentatively TRBD1 (5 bases). The V and J ends lost 5 bases and 3 bases respectively, with 10 bases between them. The CDR3 extends over 13 amino acids. The CDR3 loop reads CASSPGRDYGYTF. The CDR3 coding sequence is TGTGCCAGCAGTCCAGGGAGGGACTATGGCTACACCTTC.

This clone has only a few counts. V usage is TRBV28 and J usage is TRBJ1-2, with D perhaps TRBD1 (5 bases). With 2 bases removed from V and 2 bases from J, the gap between germline ends came to 15 bases. The CDR3 length is 16 residues. Per the germline V gene, CDR1 is MDHEN and CDR2 is SYDVKM. The DNA of the CDR3 is TGTGCCAGCAGTTTAAGTGGCTTGGGGCGGAACTATGGCTACACCTTC. Protein sequence: CASSLSGLGRNYGYTF.

The chain links TRBV2 to TRBJ2-2, with D maybe TRBD2 (5 bases). The germline V and J ends were trimmed by 0 bases and 5 bases, with 7 bases remaining between them. This CDR3 has 14 amino acids. Germline lookup yields CDR1 SNHLY and CDR2 FYNNEI. The chain's CDR3 is CASSEAKRTGELFF. The DNA for the CDR3 is TGTGCCAGCAGTGAAGCTAAGCGGACCGGGGAGCTGTTTTTT. Drawing the rest from reference TRBV2 and TRBJ2-2, the complete variable domain is EPEVTQTPSHQVTQMGQEVILRCVPISNHLYFYWYRQILGQKVEFLVSFYNNEISEKSEIFDDQFSVERPDGSNFTLKIRSTKLEDSAMYFCASSEAKRTGELFFGEGSRLTVL.

The chain combines TRBV19 with TRBJ2-5; the D gene is possibly TRBD2 (6 bases). The CDR3 is made up of 15 amino acids. Trimming stripped 1 base from V and 5 bases from J, with 14 bases between. Germline V CDR1 and CDR2: LNHDA, SQIVND (reference sequence). The chain's CDR3 is CASSIAWRGGETQYF. The CDR3 DNA follows: TGTGCCAGTAGTATAGCCTGGAGGGGCGGCGAGACCCAGTACTTC.

The V gene is TRBV18, the J gene TRBJ1-5, with D perhaps matching TRBD1 (6 bases). V was pared by 5 bases and J by 6 bases, with 14 bases between. CDR1 is KGHSH and CDR2 is LQKENI in the germline V gene. CDR3 size: 14 residues. The chain's CDR3 is CASSSDRSAQPQHF. In DNA, the CDR3 is TGTGCCAGCTCAAGCGACAGGTCCGCTCAGCCCCAGCATTTT.

CDR3 sequence reads: CSVRDSTYEQYF. CDR3 nucleotide sequence: TGCAGCGTCCGGGACAGTACCTACGAGCAGTACTTC. The genes are TRBV29-1 and TRBJ2-7; 7 bases line up with TRBD1. The germline gives CDR1 SQVTM, CDR2 ANQGSEA. V lost 6 bases, J lost 2 bases, and 4 bases stayed unmatched. The CDR3 totals 12 residues.

This rearrangement joins TRBV29-1 to TRBJ1-2; perhaps TRBD1 as D (5 bases). The germline gives CDR1 SQVTM, CDR2 ANQGSEA. The CDR3 runs 11 residues. V was clipped by 6 bases and J by 5 bases, with 10 bases between them. The CDR3 DNA follows: TGCAGCGTGGACAAGGGATATGGCTACACCTTC. Translated, it gives CSVDKGYGYTF.

The chain recombines TRBV28 with TRBJ2-7, with D tentatively TRBD1 (6 bases). Germline assignment: CDR1 MDHEN and CDR2 SYDVKM. V gave up 2 bases and J gave up 1 base, with 12 bases separating them. The length of the CDR3 is 15 residues. CDR3 sequence: CASSLGSGESYEQYF. CDR3 nucleotides: TGTGCCAGCAGTTTAGGGTCAGGGGAGTCCTACGAGCAGTACTTC.

This clone has a single count. The chain couples TRBV29-1 to TRBJ2-1; the match to TRBD2 covers 8 bases. Losses at the gene ends were 0 bases for V and 9 bases for J; bases not matched to a gene: 7. The length of the CDR3 is 14 residues. Germline CDR1 SQVTM, CDR2 ANQGSEA. As DNA, the CDR3 is TGCAGCGTTGAAGAGCGGGGGGCCCTCGGTGAGCAGTTCTTC. Residues: CSVEERGALGEQFF.

The rearrangement uses TRBV30 and TRBJ2-7; 7 nucleotides match TRBD1. J gave up 0 bases and V 2 bases, and 4 bases lay outside the gene matches. Germline V gene sequence: CDR1 GTSNPN, CDR2 SVGIG (reference sequence). This CDR3 has 14 residues. Here the CDR3 reads CAWSRTGYSYEQYF. The CDR3, as DNA: TGTGCCTGGAGTCGGACAGGCTACTCCTACGAGCAGTACTTC.

This clone is a singleton in its sample. The gene calls are TRBV9 and TRBJ1-3, with TRBD1 identical over 11 bases. CDR3 length: 17 residues. The junction had 7 bases not matched to a gene; V was cut back by 3 bases and J by 2 bases. CDR1 and CDR2 from the germline V gene are SGDLS and YYNGEE. The CDR3 reads CASSASGTGGTGNTIYF. CDR3 bases: TGTGCCAGCAGCGCCTCCGGGACAGGGGGGACTGGAAACACCATATATTTT.

The chain recombines TRBV10-3 with TRBJ1-6, with D unclear. The CDR3 covers 14 residues. With 8 bases removed from V and 5 bases from J, the gap between germline ends came to 13 bases. From germline, CDR1 is ENHRY and CDR2 SYGVKD. CDR3 sequence reads: CAIRSQRDNSPLHF. In nucleotides, the CDR3 is TGTGCCATCCGGAGCCAGAGGGATAATTCACCCCTCCACTTT.

The CDR3 DNA reads TGTGCCTGGAGTGGGAGGGTCGTGCTTGAAGCTTTCTTT. Its protein product is CAWSGRVVLEAFF. The chain links TRBV30 to TRBJ1-1; D ambiguous. Trimming left V 1 base short and J 7 bases short, with 13 bases between. Looked up from germline, CDR1 is GTSNPN and CDR2 is SVGIG (reference sequence). This CDR3 has 13 amino acids.